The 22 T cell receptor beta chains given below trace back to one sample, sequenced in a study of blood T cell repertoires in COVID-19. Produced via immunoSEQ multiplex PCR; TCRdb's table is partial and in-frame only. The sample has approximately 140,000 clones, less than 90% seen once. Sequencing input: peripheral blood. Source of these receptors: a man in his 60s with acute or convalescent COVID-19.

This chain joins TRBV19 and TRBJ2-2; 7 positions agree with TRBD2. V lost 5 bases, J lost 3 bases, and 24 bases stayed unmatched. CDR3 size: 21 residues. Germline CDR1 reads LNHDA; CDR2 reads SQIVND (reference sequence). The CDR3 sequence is CASSSRLAFAPSGRDTGELFF. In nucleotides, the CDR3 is TGTGCCAGTAGTTCACGACTAGCTTTTGCCCCCTCTGGCCGTGACACCGGGGAGCTGTTTTTT.

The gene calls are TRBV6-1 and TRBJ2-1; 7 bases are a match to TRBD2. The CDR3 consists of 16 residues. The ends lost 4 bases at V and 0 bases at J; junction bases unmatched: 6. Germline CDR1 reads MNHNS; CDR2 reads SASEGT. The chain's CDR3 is CASSGRRTSSYNEQFF. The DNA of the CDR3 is TGTGCCAGCAGTGGGAGGAGGACTAGCTCCTACAATGAGCAGTTCTTC.

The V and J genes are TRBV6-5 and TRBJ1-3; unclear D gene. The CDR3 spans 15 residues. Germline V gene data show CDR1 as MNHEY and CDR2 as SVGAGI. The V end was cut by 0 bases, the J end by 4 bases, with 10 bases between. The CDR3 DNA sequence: TGTGCCAGCAGTTACTCCGCAGGCGCCGGAAACACCATATATTTT. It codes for CASSYSAGAGNTIYF.

In nucleotides, the CDR3 is TGTGCCAGTAGTATCGTCACTCCGGGACAGGGTAATTCACCCCTCCACTTT. This gives the protein CASSIVTPGQGNSPLHF. V is TRBV19 and J is TRBJ1-6, with TRBD1 identical over 9 bases. Per germline, CDR1 LNHDA and CDR2 SQIVND (reference sequence). V dropped 3 bases and J dropped 6; count of bases not matched to a gene: 9. The CDR3 covers 17 residues.

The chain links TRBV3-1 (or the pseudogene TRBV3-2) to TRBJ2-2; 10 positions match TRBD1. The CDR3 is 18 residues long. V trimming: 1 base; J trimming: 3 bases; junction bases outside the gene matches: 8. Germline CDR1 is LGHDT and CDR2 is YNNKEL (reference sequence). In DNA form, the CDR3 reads TGTGCCAGCAGCCAAGGGGAGACAGGGGGCGCGTACACCGGGGAGCTGTTTTTT. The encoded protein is CASSQGETGGAYTGELFF.

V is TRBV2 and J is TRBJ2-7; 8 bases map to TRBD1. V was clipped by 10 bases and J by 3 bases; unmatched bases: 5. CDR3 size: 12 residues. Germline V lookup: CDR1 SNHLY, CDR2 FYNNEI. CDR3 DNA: TGTGCCATCTCCGGGACAGGCTACGAGCAGTACTTC. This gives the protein CAISGTGYEQYF.

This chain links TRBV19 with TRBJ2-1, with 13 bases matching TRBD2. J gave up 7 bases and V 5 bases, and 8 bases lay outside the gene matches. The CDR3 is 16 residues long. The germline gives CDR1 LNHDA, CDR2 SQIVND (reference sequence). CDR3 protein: CASSHRTSGSGNEQFF. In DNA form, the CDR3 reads TGTGCCAGTAGTCATCGGACTAGCGGGAGTGGGAATGAGCAGTTCTTC.

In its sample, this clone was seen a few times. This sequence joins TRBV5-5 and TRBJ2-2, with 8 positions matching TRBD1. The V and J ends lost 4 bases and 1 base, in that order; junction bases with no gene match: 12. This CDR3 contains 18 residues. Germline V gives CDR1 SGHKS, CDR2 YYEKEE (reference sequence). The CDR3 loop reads CASSNVDRAKRNTGELFF. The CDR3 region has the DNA TGTGCCAGCAGCAACGTGGACAGGGCCAAACGGAACACCGGGGAGCTGTTTTTT.

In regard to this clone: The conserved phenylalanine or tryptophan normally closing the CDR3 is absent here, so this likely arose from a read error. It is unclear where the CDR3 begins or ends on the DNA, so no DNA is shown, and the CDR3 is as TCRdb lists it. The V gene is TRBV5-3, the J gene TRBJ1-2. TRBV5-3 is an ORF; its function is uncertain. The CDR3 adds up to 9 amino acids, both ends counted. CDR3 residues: CARSLLARS.

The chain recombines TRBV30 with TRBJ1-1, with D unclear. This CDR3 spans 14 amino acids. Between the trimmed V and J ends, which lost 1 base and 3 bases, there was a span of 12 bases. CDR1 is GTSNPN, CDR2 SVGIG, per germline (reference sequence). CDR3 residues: CAWSDAGLYTEAFF. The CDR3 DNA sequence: TGTGCCTGGAGTGACGCTGGACTTTACACTGAAGCTTTCTTT. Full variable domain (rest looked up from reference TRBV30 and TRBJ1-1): SQTIHQWPATLVQPVGSPLSLECTVEGTSNPNLYWYRQAAGRGLQLLFYSVGIGQISSEVPQNLSASRPQDRQFILSSKKLLLSDSGFYLCAWSDAGLYTEAFFGQGTRLTVV.

CDR3 nucleotide sequence: TGTGCCTGGAGTGTAGCGGGGGGAGGTATCTCTGAAGCTTTCTTT. Protein product: CAWSVAGGGISEAFF. The genes are TRBV30 and TRBJ1-1; the D gene is possibly TRBD1 (5 bases). V lost 0 bases to trimming and J lost 6 bases, with 17 bases between them. The CDR3 runs 15 residues. The V gene's germline CDR1 is GTSNPN and CDR2 SVGIG (reference sequence).

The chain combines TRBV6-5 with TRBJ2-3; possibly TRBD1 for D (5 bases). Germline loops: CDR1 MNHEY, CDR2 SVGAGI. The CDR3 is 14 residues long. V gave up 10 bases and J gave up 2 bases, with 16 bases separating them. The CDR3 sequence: CATKGLLYTDTQYF. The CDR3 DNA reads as TGTGCCACGAAGGGGCTTCTTTACACAGATACGCAGTATTTT.

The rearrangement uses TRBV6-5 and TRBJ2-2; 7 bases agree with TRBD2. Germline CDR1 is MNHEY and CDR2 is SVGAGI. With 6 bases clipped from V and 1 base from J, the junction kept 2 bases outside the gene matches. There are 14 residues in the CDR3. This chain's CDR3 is CASSASGNTGELFF. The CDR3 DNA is TGTGCCAGCAGCGCTAGCGGGAACACCGGGGAGCTGTTTTTT.

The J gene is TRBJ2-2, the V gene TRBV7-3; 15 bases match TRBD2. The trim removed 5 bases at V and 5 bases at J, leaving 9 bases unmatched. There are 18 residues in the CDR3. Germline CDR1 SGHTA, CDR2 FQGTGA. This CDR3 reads CASSMQGLAGGGTGELFF. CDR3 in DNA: TGTGCCAGCAGCATGCAGGGACTAGCGGGAGGAGGGACCGGGGAGCTGTTTTTT.

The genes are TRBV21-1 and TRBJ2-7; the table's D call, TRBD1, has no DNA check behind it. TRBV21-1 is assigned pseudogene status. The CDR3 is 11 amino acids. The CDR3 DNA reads TGTGCCAGCAGCAAAAGGGGGCCCTCTCGCTTC. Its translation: CASSKRGPSRF.

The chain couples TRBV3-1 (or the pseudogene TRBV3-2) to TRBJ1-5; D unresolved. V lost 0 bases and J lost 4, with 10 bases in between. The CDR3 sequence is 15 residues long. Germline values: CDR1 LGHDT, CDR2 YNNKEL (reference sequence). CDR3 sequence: CASSQDVGFNQPQHF. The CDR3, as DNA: TGTGCCAGCAGCCAAGATGTCGGTTTTAATCAGCCCCAGCATTTT.

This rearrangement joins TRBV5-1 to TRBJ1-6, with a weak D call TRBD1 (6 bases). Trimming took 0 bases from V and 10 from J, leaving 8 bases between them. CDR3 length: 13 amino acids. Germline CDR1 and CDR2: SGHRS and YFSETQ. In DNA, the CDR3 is TGCGCCAGCAGCTTGGACAGGGCCTCACCCCTCCACTTT. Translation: CASSLDRASPLHF.

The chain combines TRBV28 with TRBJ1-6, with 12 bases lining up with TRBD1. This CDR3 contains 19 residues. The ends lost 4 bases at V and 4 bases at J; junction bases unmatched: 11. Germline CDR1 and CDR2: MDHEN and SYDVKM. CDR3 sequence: CASSYAGTGGRFYNSPLHF. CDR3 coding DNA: TGTGCCAGCAGTTACGCCGGGACAGGGGGCAGGTTTTATAATTCACCCCTCCACTTT.

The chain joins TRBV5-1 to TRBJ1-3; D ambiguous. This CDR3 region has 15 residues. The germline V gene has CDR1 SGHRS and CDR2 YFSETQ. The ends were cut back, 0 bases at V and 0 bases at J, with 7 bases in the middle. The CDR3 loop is CASSLGADSGNTIYF. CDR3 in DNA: TGCGCCAGCAGCTTGGGAGCCGACTCTGGAAACACCATATATTTT.

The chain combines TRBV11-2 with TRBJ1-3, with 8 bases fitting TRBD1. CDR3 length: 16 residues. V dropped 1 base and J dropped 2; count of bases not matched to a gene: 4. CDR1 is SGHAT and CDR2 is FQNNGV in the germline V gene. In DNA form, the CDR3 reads TGTGCCAGCAGCTTAGTGGCAGGGGGCCCTGGAAACACCATATATTTT. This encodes CASSLVAGGPGNTIYF.

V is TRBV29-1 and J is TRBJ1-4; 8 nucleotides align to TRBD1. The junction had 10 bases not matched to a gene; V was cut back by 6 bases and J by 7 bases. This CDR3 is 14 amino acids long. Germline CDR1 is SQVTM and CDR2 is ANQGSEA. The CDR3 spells CSVGPGQEGEKLFF. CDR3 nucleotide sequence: TGCAGCGTGGGACCGGGACAGGAGGGTGAAAAACTGTTTTTT.

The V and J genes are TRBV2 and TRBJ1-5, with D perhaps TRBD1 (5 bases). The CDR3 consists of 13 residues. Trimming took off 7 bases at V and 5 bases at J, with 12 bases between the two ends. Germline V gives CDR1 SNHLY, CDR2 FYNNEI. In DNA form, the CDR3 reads TGTGCCAGCACGGCAGGGTCGGATCAGCCCCAGCATTTT. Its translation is CASTAGSDQPQHF.